The rows below give T cell receptor beta chains drawn from one sample of a study of post-analysis software for immune sequencing data. TCRdb analysed the PCR reads with MiXCR anew, one entry per CDR3 protein. The data hold about 460,000 distinct CDR3 sequences, with roughly 45% observed a single time. Input material: blood. Every receptor here comes from a girl between 10 and 17 years old with multiple sclerosis. Both conserved end residues are part of each CDR3. The D gene is left open where the match is weak. For some rows the clone size is stated as once, few or many, or as a class when expanded; others skip it.

D | J | length | size | V | CDR3 | DNA
- | TRBJ2-1 | 13 | - | TRBV5-1 | CASSRRTDGEQFF | TGCGCCAGCAGCCGGCGGACAGACGGTGAGCAGTTCTTC
- | TRBJ2-7 | 14 | - | TRBV16 | CASSEGYTRYEQYF | TGTGCCAGCAGCGAAGGGTATACGAGGTACGAGCAGTACTTC
TRBD2 | TRBJ2-7 | 16 | few | TRBV20-1 | CSAQGVAGDLGYEQYF | TGCAGTGCCCAAGGCGTAGCGGGAGACTTAGGCTACGAGCAGTACTTC
TRBD1 | TRBJ1-2 | 16 | - | TRBV7-2 | CASSVVPGQGYGGYTF | TGTGCCAGCAGCGTAGTCCCGGGACAGGGGTACGGTGGCTACACCTTC
- | TRBJ2-7 | 20 | - | TRBV4-1 | CASSHQPGSRGRLSSYEQYF | TGCGCCAGCAGCCACCAACCTGGGTCCAGGGGTCGACTTAGCTCCTACGAGCAGTACTTC
- | TRBJ1-1 | 13 | once | TRBV13 | CASSARQRGRAFF | TGTGCCAGCAGCGCCCGACAAAGGGGTCGAGCTTTCTTT
TRBD2 | TRBJ2-7 | 18 | - | TRBV12-3/TRBV12-4 | CASSFDLLAGGFYNEQYF | TGTGCCAGCAGTTTTGATCTGCTCGCGGGAGGGTTCTACAATGAGCAGTACTTC
- | TRBJ2-7 | 13 | few | TRBV20-1 | CSAPPVTSYEQYF | TGCAGTGCCCCCCCGGTTACGTCCTACGAGCAGTACTTC
- | TRBJ2-5 | 14 | - | TRBV6-6 | CASTRLGYHETQYF | TGTGCCAGCACCAGGTTGGGCTACCACGAGACCCAGTACTTC
TRBD1 | TRBJ1-2 | 15 | - | TRBV14 | CASSLNPGQIYGYTF | TGTGCCAGCAGCCTAAATCCGGGACAGATCTATGGCTACACCTTC
TRBD2 | TRBJ2-1 | 15 | few | TRBV4-1 | CASSHMGSGYNEQFF | TGCGCCAGCAGCCATATGGGTAGCGGGTACAATGAGCAGTTCTTC
- | TRBJ2-7 | 13 | - | TRBV4-1 | CASSQRLANEQCF | TGCGCCAGCAGCCAACGACTGGCGAACGAGCAGTGCTTC
- | TRBJ2-1 | 15 | few | TRBV27 | CASSILLGALNEQFF | TGTGCCAGCAGTATTCTCCTGGGGGCCCTCAATGAGCAGTTCTTC
- | TRBJ2-6 | 14 | - | TRBV2 | CASSPFSGANVLTF | TGTGCCAGCAGTCCCTTTTCTGGGGCCAACGTCCTGACTTTC
TRBD1 | TRBJ2-1 | 17 | - | TRBV20-1 | CSARDRGDRSIYNEQFF | TGCAGTGCTAGAGATCGTGGGGACAGGTCCATCTACAATGAACAGTTCTTC
TRBD2 | TRBJ2-1 | 15 | few | TRBV9 | CASSPPAGGRNEQFF | TGTGCCAGCAGCCCCCCAGCGGGAGGTAGGAATGAGCAGTTCTTC
- | TRBJ1-1 | 15 | few | TRBV6-5 | CASSYSAGENTEAFF | TGTGCCAGCAGTTACTCGGCAGGGGAGAACACTGAAGCTTTCTTT
TRBD2 | TRBJ2-1 | 13 | - | TRBV28 | CASISWREDEQFF | TGTGCCAGCATATCCTGGCGGGAGGATGAGCAGTTCTTC
TRBD1 | TRBJ2-1 | 12 | - | TRBV10-3 | CAIGTGGNEQFF | TGTGCCATCGGTACAGGGGGTAATGAGCAGTTCTTC
- | TRBJ2-1 | 15 | - | TRBV24-1 | CATSDPWGGGDEQFF | TGTGCCACCAGTGACCCGTGGGGTGGGGGCGATGAGCAGTTCTTC
- | TRBJ2-1 | 13 | few | TRBV2 | CAGGRATRNEQFF | TGTGCCGGCGGTCGGGCCACTAGAAATGAGCAGTTCTTC
- | TRBJ2-1 | 16 | - | TRBV7-6 | CASSLSMGGSYNEQFF | TGTGCCAGCAGCTTGTCGATGGGGGGCTCCTACAATGAGCAGTTCTTC
- | TRBJ2-7 | 14 | - | TRBV3-1 | CASSQVMRGGEQYF | TGTGCCAGCAGCCAAGTGATGAGGGGTGGCGAGCAGTACTTC
TRBD1 | TRBJ1-5 | 14 | - | TRBV10-3 | CATAGGHQDQPQHF | TGTGCCACCGCAGGGGGCCACCAGGATCAGCCCCAGCATTTT
TRBD1 | TRBJ2-7 | 12 | - | TRBV12-3/TRBV12-4 | CATGTDSYEQYF | TGTGCCACCGGGACAGACTCCTACGAGCAGTACTTC
- | TRBJ1-5 | 19 | - | TRBV20-1 | CSARDLQGAGENFNQPQHF | TGCAGTGCTAGAGATCTGCAGGGTGCGGGTGAAAATTTCAATCAGCCCCAGCATTTT
- | TRBJ2-4 | 14 | few | TRBV20-1 | CSAPVASRDEFQYF | TGCAGTGCTCCTGTGGCTAGCAGGGATGAGTTTCAGTACTTC
TRBD1 | TRBJ1-2 | 14 | - | TRBV5-1 | CASSRGGQDYGYTF | TGCGCCAGCAGCCGAGGAGGACAGGACTATGGCTACACCTTC
- | TRBJ2-3 | 13 | - | TRBV11-3 | CASSLGSEDTQYF | TGTGCCAGCAGCTTAGGATCGGAGGATACGCAGTATTTT
TRBD2 | TRBJ2-3 | 16 | few | TRBV28 | CASSTTSGRAADTQYF | TGTGCCAGCTCGACGACTAGCGGGAGGGCCGCAGATACGCAGTATTTT
- | TRBJ2-3 | 14 | - | TRBV20-1 | CSARPRPFTDTQYF | TGCAGTGCTAGGCCCAGGCCCTTCACAGATACGCAGTATTTT
- | TRBJ2-5 | 13 | - | TRBV6-4 | CASSEEGQETQYF | TGTGCCAGCAGTGAAGAGGGCCAAGAGACCCAGTACTTC
TRBD2 | TRBJ2-1 | 17 | - | TRBV5-1 | CASSSLWREGANNEQFF | TGCGCCAGCAGCTCCCTATGGCGGGAGGGAGCCAACAATGAGCAGTTCTTC
TRBD2 | TRBJ2-2 | 14 | - | TRBV7-2 | CASSLSSGTGELFF | TGTGCCAGCAGCTTATCTAGCGGGACCGGGGAGCTGTTTTTT
TRBD2 | TRBJ2-5 | 14 | - | TRBV20-1 | CSAPRVVNGGEQYF | TGCAGTGCTCCGCGAGTAGTTAATGGGGGGGAGCAGTACTTC